This note documents a single T cell receptor beta chain sequence. CDR1 and CDR2 from the germline V gene are SQVTM and ANQGSEA. The CDR3 loop spans 13 amino acids. The ends lost 3 bases at V and 5 bases at J; junction bases unmatched: 6. This sample is part of a study of cytomegalovirus exposure and HLA in healthy donors. Repertoires were generated with immunoSEQ multiplex PCR, while TCRdb's copy carries only in-frame clones and drops some. The data contain approximately 180,000 clones, about nine tenths of them seen just once; the ten biggest clones take up roughly 2.6%. Sequenced input: PBMCs. The receptor's source is a man aged 18-30 years in good health and CMV-seropositive. The chain is built from TRBV29-1 and TRBJ2-5; 7 bases are a match to TRBD1. The DNA for the CDR3 is TGCAGCGTTGATTGGGGCAGGGGGGAGACCCAGTACTTC. It is translated as CSVDWGRGETQYF.